This TCR beta chain was sequenced in a study of T cell responses to AZD1222 COVID-19 vaccine. The junction had 10 bases not matched to a gene; V was cut back by 5 bases and J by 4 bases. CDR1 SQVTM and CDR2 ANQGSEA come from the germline V gene. This CDR3 spans 15 amino acids. Whole-study findings and limits: The study reported that nearly half of spike-specific TCRs target unmutated variant regions. Donors were mostly white British, more females; clonal diversity possibly underestimated. CD4 TCRs associated with vaccination spanned spike, dominating at 160-218 and 743-854.

The data were produced by immunoSEQ multiplex PCR, yet TCRdb's version contains in-frame clones alone and is incomplete. The profile shows about 91,000 clones, about 93% of them singletons. Second-dose groups at about 4 or about 12 weeks were pooled. Regarding this clone: The antigen is unknown.

This clonotype originated in an adult who received the AZD1222 COVID-19 vaccine. The gene calls are TRBV29-1 and TRBJ1-2, with TRBD1 identical over 10 bases. The sample in question was peripheral blood, obtained 28 days after the second AZD1222 dose. CDR3 loop: CSVFSGTGDTYGYTF. In DNA form, the CDR3 reads TGCAGCGTTTTTTCCGGGACAGGGGATACCTATGGCTACACCTTC.